The rows below give T cell receptor beta chains drawn from one sample of a study of blood T cell repertoires in COVID-19. TCRdb keeps only in-frame clones here, not all; method: immunoSEQ multiplex PCR. The table includes tens of thousands of clones, 70% to 90% detected once. The source material was peripheral blood. The receptors originated from a woman between 70 and 85 years old with acute or convalescent COVID-19. The CDR3 runs from the conserved cysteine through the conserved F or W. D genes are given only for firm matches. Where a row states a size, it is once, few, many or the class of an expanded clone; other rows omit it.

d_gene: .; abundance: .; v_gene: TRBV6-1; j_gene: TRBJ2-1; CDR3aa: CASSEEAQLPYNEQFF; CDR3nt: TGTGCCAGCAGTGAAGAGGCACAGCTACCCTACAATGAGCAGTTCTTC
d_gene: .; abundance: .; v_gene: TRBV10-2; j_gene: TRBJ2-3; CDR3aa: CASSRREISEDTQYF; CDR3nt: TGCGCCAGCAGCCGCCGAGAGATTAGCGAAGATACGCAGTATTTT
d_gene: TRBD1; abundance: once; v_gene: TRBV2; j_gene: TRBJ2-2; CDR3aa: CASSDPRDRKPNTGELFF; CDR3nt: TGTGCCAGCAGTGACCCCCGGGACAGAAAGCCGAACACCGGGGAGCTGTTTTTT
d_gene: TRBD2; abundance: .; v_gene: TRBV6-4; j_gene: TRBJ2-1; CDR3aa: CASSDAGGPYNEQFF; CDR3nt: TGTGCCAGCAGTGATGCGGGAGGGCCGTACAATGAGCAGTTCTTC
d_gene: TRBD1; abundance: .; v_gene: TRBV7-7; j_gene: TRBJ1-1; CDR3aa: CASSLAPGTGVPNTEAFF; CDR3nt: TGTGCTAGCAGCTTAGCCCCTGGGACAGGAGTTCCAAACACTGAAGCTTTCTTT
d_gene: TRBD2; abundance: .; v_gene: TRBV7-9; j_gene: TRBJ2-7; CDR3aa: CASSRGLAGHYEQYF; CDR3nt: TGTGCCAGCAGCCGTGGACTAGCGGGCCACTACGAGCAGTACTTC
d_gene: TRBD1; abundance: .; v_gene: TRBV9; j_gene: TRBJ2-2; CDR3aa: CASSPDRGENTGELFF; CDR3nt: TGTGCCAGCAGCCCGGACAGGGGGGAAAACACCGGGGAGCTGTTTTTT
d_gene: .; abundance: .; v_gene: TRBV18; j_gene: TRBJ2-7; CDR3aa: CASSLQGFPVNEQYF; CDR3nt: TGTGCCAGCTCACTACAGGGATTCCCGGTCAACGAGCAGTACTTC
d_gene: .; abundance: .; v_gene: TRBV9; j_gene: TRBJ2-5; CDR3aa: CASSGRGADQETQYF; CDR3nt: TGTGCCAGCAGCGGACGGGGGGCTGATCAAGAGACCCAGTACTTC
d_gene: .; abundance: .; v_gene: TRBV5-8; j_gene: TRBJ2-1; CDR3aa: CASSSLLAGPINEQFF; CDR3nt: TGTGCCAGCAGCTCCCTTCTGGCAGGGCCCATTAATGAGCAGTTCTTC
d_gene: TRBD1; abundance: .; v_gene: TRBV5-8; j_gene: TRBJ1-1; CDR3aa: CASSRDRGHTEAFF; CDR3nt: TGTGCCAGCAGCAGGGACAGGGGGCACACTGAAGCTTTCTTT
d_gene: .; abundance: .; v_gene: TRBV2; j_gene: TRBJ1-1; CDR3aa: CASRTSREGNTEAFF; CDR3nt: TGTGCCAGCAGGACTTCAAGAGAAGGGAACACTGAAGCTTTCTTT
d_gene: TRBD1; abundance: .; v_gene: TRBV18; j_gene: TRBJ2-1; CDR3aa: CASSLGQTNEQFF; CDR3nt: TGTGCCAGCTCCCTGGGACAGACCAATGAGCAGTTCTTC
d_gene: TRBD2; abundance: .; v_gene: TRBV7-9; j_gene: TRBJ2-1; CDR3aa: CASSLLLAGPWANEQFF; CDR3nt: TGTGCCAGCAGCTTGTTATTAGCGGGACCCTGGGCCAATGAGCAGTTCTTC
d_gene: .; abundance: .; v_gene: TRBV2; j_gene: TRBJ1-5; CDR3aa: CASRNRASSNQPQHF; CDR3nt: TGTGCCAGCAGAAACAGGGCCTCTAGCAATCAGCCCCAGCATTTT
d_gene: .; abundance: .; v_gene: TRBV6-4; j_gene: TRBJ1-5; CDR3aa: CASLPQGEGNQPQHF; CDR3nt: TGTGCCAGCCTGCCACAGGGCGAGGGCAATCAGCCCCAGCATTTT
d_gene: .; abundance: once; v_gene: TRBV27; j_gene: TRBJ2-1; CDR3aa: CASSIGVAEQFF; CDR3nt: TGTGCCAGCAGCATAGGAGTTGCTGAGCAGTTCTTC
d_gene: TRBD2; abundance: .; v_gene: TRBV5-1; j_gene: TRBJ2-3; CDR3aa: CASSLWGGSATDTQYF; CDR3nt: TGCGCCAGCAGCTTGTGGGGCGGGAGTGCTACAGATACGCAGTATTTT
d_gene: .; abundance: .; v_gene: TRBV29-1; j_gene: TRBJ1-6; CDR3aa: CSVGSNSPLHF; CDR3nt: TGCAGCGTTGGTAGCAATTCACCCCTCCACTTT
d_gene: .; abundance: .; v_gene: TRBV5-1; j_gene: TRBJ2-3; CDR3aa: CASSSGGGGSDTQYF; CDR3nt: TGCGCCAGCAGCTCCGGGGGAGGCGGCTCAGATACGCAGTATTTT
d_gene: .; abundance: once; v_gene: TRBV6-6; j_gene: TRBJ1-6; CDR3aa: CASSYHPENNSPLHF; CDR3nt: TGTGCCAGCAGTTACCATCCAGAAAATAATTCACCCCTCCACTTT
d_gene: TRBD1; abundance: .; v_gene: TRBV24-1; j_gene: TRBJ2-5; CDR3aa: CATSDLRDSPRDVCSKTQYF; CDR3nt: TGTGCCACCAGTGATTTGCGGGACAGCCCTCGGGACGTTTGTTCAAAGACCCAGTACTTC
d_gene: TRBD2; abundance: .; v_gene: TRBV19; j_gene: TRBJ2-2; CDR3aa: CASSSRTSGSVGELFF; CDR3nt: TGTGCCAGTAGTAGCAGGACTAGCGGGAGCGTCGGGGAGCTGTTTTTT
d_gene: .; abundance: few; v_gene: TRBV2; j_gene: TRBJ2-7; CDR3aa: CASRDYYEQYF; CDR3nt: TGTGCCAGCAGGGACTACTACGAGCAGTACTTC
d_gene: .; abundance: .; v_gene: TRBV14; j_gene: TRBJ1-4; CDR3aa: CASSPLDSYNEKLFF; CDR3nt: TGTGCCAGCAGCCCGCTCGACAGTTACAATGAAAAACTGTTTTTT
d_gene: TRBD1; abundance: .; v_gene: TRBV6-1; j_gene: TRBJ1-5; CDR3aa: CASSGQGGVHSNQPQHF; CDR3nt: TGTGCCAGCAGTGGACAGGGTGGGGTCCATAGCAATCAGCCCCAGCATTTT
d_gene: .; abundance: once; v_gene: TRBV2; j_gene: TRBJ2-1; CDR3aa: CASRGLNNEQFF; CDR3nt: TGTGCCAGCAGGGGGCTGAACAATGAGCAGTTCTTC
d_gene: TRBD2; abundance: .; v_gene: TRBV13; j_gene: TRBJ2-7; CDR3aa: CASSSPGGDHEQYF; CDR3nt: TGTGCCAGCAGCTCCCCGGGGGGGGACCACGAGCAGTACTTC
d_gene: TRBD2; abundance: .; v_gene: TRBV3-1/TRBV3-2; j_gene: TRBJ2-1; CDR3aa: CASSQRLARANEQFF; CDR3nt: TGTGCCAGCAGCCAAAGACTAGCGCGGGCCAATGAGCAGTTCTTC
d_gene: .; abundance: .; v_gene: TRBV7-2; j_gene: TRBJ1-1; CDR3aa: CASSSRQSSTEAFF; CDR3nt: TGTGCCAGCAGCTCGCGACAGTCGAGCACTGAAGCTTTCTTT
d_gene: TRBD1; abundance: .; v_gene: TRBV11-2; j_gene: TRBJ2-7; CDR3aa: CASSPPWTGTYEQYF; CDR3nt: TGTGCCAGCAGCCCCCCGTGGACAGGGACCTACGAGCAGTACTTC
d_gene: .; abundance: .; v_gene: TRBV3-1/TRBV3-2; j_gene: TRBJ2-1; CDR3aa: CASSQDWGVFAFF; CDR3nt: TGTGCCAGCAGCCAAGATTGGGGGGTTTTTGCGTTCTTC
d_gene: TRBD2; abundance: once; v_gene: TRBV5-1; j_gene: TRBJ2-1; CDR3aa: CASSLAGTRHQFF; CDR3nt: TGCGCCAGCAGCTTGGCCGGGACTAGGCATCAGTTCTTC
d_gene: .; abundance: .; v_gene: TRBV7-3; j_gene: TRBJ2-2; CDR3aa: CASSPTRGNTGELFF; CDR3nt: TGTGCCAGCAGCCCAACCAGGGGAAACACCGGGGAGCTGTTTTTT
d_gene: TRBD2; abundance: .; v_gene: TRBV3-1/TRBV3-2; j_gene: TRBJ2-7; CDR3aa: CASSQVIGRGTSEPYEQYF; CDR3nt: TGTGCCAGCAGCCAAGTGATCGGTCGGGGGACTAGCGAGCCCTACGAGCAGTACTTC
d_gene: TRBD1; abundance: .; v_gene: TRBV29-1; j_gene: TRBJ1-1; CDR3aa: CSVGQGGTEAFF; CDR3nt: TGCAGCGTAGGACAGGGGGGGACTGAAGCTTTCTTT
d_gene: TRBD2; abundance: .; v_gene: TRBV28; j_gene: TRBJ2-7; CDR3aa: CASSTPGTRSYEQYF; CDR3nt: TGTGCCAGCAGTACTCCCGGGACTAGATCCTACGAGCAGTACTTC
d_gene: TRBD1; abundance: .; v_gene: TRBV7-8; j_gene: TRBJ2-7; CDR3aa: CASSPPTHPPGQEQYF; CDR3nt: TGTGCCAGCAGCCCACCAACCCATCCTCCGGGACAGGAGCAGTACTTC
d_gene: .; abundance: .; v_gene: TRBV12-5; j_gene: TRBJ1-2; CDR3aa: CASGPDRNYGYTF; CDR3nt: TGTGCTAGTGGCCCCGACAGGAACTATGGCTACACCTTC
d_gene: TRBD1; abundance: .; v_gene: TRBV6-6; j_gene: TRBJ1-6; CDR3aa: CASSRGQGAGSSYNSPLHF; CDR3nt: TGTGCCAGCAGTCGAGGACAGGGGGCGGGAAGCTCCTATAATTCACCCCTCCACTTT
d_gene: .; abundance: .; v_gene: TRBV6-7; j_gene: TRBJ2-5; CDR3aa: CASSYSHERETQYF; CDR3nt: TGTGCCAGCAGTTACTCTCATGAGCGAGAGACCCAGTACTTC
d_gene: TRBD1; abundance: .; v_gene: TRBV5-4; j_gene: TRBJ2-7; CDR3aa: CASSPDREDEQYF; CDR3nt: TGTGCCAGCAGCCCTGACAGGGAAGACGAGCAGTACTTC
d_gene: .; abundance: once; v_gene: TRBV4-2; j_gene: TRBJ2-3; CDR3aa: CASSQVQGSTDTQYF; CDR3nt: TGTGCCAGCAGCCAAGTGCAGGGTAGCACAGATACGCAGTATTTT
d_gene: .; abundance: .; v_gene: TRBV4-1; j_gene: TRBJ2-5; CDR3aa: CASSPMGQKETQYF; CDR3nt: TGCGCCAGCAGCCCTATGGGGCAGAAGGAGACCCAGTACTTC
d_gene: .; abundance: .; v_gene: TRBV9; j_gene: TRBJ1-4; CDR3aa: CASSGGGQTNEKLFF; CDR3nt: TGTGCCAGCAGCGGAGGAGGGCAAACTAATGAAAAACTGTTTTTT
d_gene: .; abundance: .; v_gene: TRBV11-2; j_gene: TRBJ2-5; CDR3aa: CASSLERGLVQETQYF; CDR3nt: TGTGCCAGCAGCTTAGAACGGGGTCTCGTACAAGAGACCCAGTACTTC
d_gene: TRBD1; abundance: .; v_gene: TRBV6-5; j_gene: TRBJ1-6; CDR3aa: CASSYSVQGNSPLHF; CDR3nt: TGTGCCAGCAGTTACTCAGTACAGGGGAATTCACCCCTCCACTTT
d_gene: .; abundance: few; v_gene: TRBV14; j_gene: TRBJ1-3; CDR3aa: CASSQVGVWGNTIYF; CDR3nt: TGTGCCAGCAGCCAGGTAGGAGTTTGGGGAAACACCATATATTTT
d_gene: .; abundance: .; v_gene: TRBV11-2; j_gene: TRBJ2-7; CDR3aa: CASSLSFVVDSHYEQYF; CDR3nt: TGTGCCAGCAGCTTAAGTTTCGTAGTCGACTCGCACTACGAGCAGTACTTC
d_gene: .; abundance: .; v_gene: TRBV11-1; j_gene: TRBJ2-1; CDR3aa: CASTPGLTYNEQFF; CDR3nt: TGTGCCAGTACTCCCGGACTCACGTACAATGAGCAGTTCTTC
d_gene: TRBD1; abundance: .; v_gene: TRBV19; j_gene: TRBJ1-5; CDR3aa: CASTKSTGVYQPQHF; CDR3nt: TGTGCCAGTACTAAAAGTACAGGGGTTTATCAGCCCCAGCATTTT
d_gene: .; abundance: .; v_gene: TRBV6-5; j_gene: TRBJ1-3; CDR3aa: CASSFSTANSGNTIYF; CDR3nt: TGTGCCAGCAGTTTCTCCACAGCTAACTCTGGAAACACCATATATTTT
d_gene: .; abundance: .; v_gene: TRBV6-5; j_gene: TRBJ2-2; CDR3aa: CASRRPGLATGELFF; CDR3nt: TGTGCCAGCAGGCGACCGGGACTGGCCACCGGGGAGCTGTTTTTT
d_gene: TRBD1; abundance: once; v_gene: TRBV19; j_gene: TRBJ2-7; CDR3aa: CASSTYPRQGASYEQYF; CDR3nt: TGTGCCAGTAGTACCTACCCCCGGCAGGGGGCTTCCTACGAGCAGTACTTC